A selection of T cell receptor beta chains follows, all from one sample in a study of cytomegalovirus exposure and HLA in healthy donors. Measured with immunoSEQ multiplex PCR; TCRdb has only the in-frame clones, and not every one. Of under 200,000 clones in the sample, 79% are singletons; the top ten hold 4.4%. The sequenced sample was PBMCs. Receptor source: a woman younger than 45 in good health and CMV-seropositive. The CDR3 runs from the conserved cysteine through the conserved F or W. A D gene is named only where the DNA matches it firmly. Rows give clone size only sometimes, using once, few, many, or a class for an expanded clone.

cdr3_length | j_call | d_call | clone_size | v_call | cdr3_nt | cdr3_aa
15 | TRBJ2-2 | . | . | TRBV11-2 | TGTGCCAGCAGCCCCCTGGGAGATCCCATCGGGGAGCTGTTTTTT | CASSPLGDPIGELFF
11 | TRBJ1-1 | . | . | TRBV29-1 | TGCAGCGTCTGGGCAGGGTTTGAAGCTTTCTTT | CSVWAGFEAFF
17 | TRBJ2-6 | . | . | TRBV7-9 | TGTGCCAGCAGCCCCCTAGGGGGAGACTCTGGGGCCAACGTCCTGACTTTC | CASSPLGGDSGANVLTF
15 | TRBJ2-7 | . | . | TRBV4-1 | TGCGCCAGCAGCCAAGAGGGCAGACCTTCCTACGAGCAGTACTTC | CASSQEGRPSYEQYF
17 | TRBJ2-7 | TRBD2 | . | TRBV2 | TGTGCCAGCAGTGTAGGGACTAGCGGCGGCCCAAACTACGAGCAGTACTTC | CASSVGTSGGPNYEQYF
13 | TRBJ1-5 | . | . | TRBV30 | TGTGCCTTGACCCCAGGGAACAATCAGCCCCAGCATTTT | CALTPGNNQPQHF
15 | TRBJ2-1 | TRBD2 | . | TRBV10-2 | TGCGCCAGCAGTGAGTCTAGCGGGCGGCACAATGAGCAGTTCTTC | CASSESSGRHNEQFF
13 | TRBJ1-6 | . | . | TRBV19 | TGTGCCAGTAGTATTGTCTTCTCTTCACCCCTCCACTTT | CASSIVFSSPLHF
15 | TRBJ1-1 | . | once | TRBV13 | TGTGCCAGCAGCTTATTTGGCACTAAGAACACTGAAGCTTTCTTT | CASSLFGTKNTEAFF
15 | TRBJ2-1 | TRBD2 | . | TRBV5-4 | TGTGCCAGCAGTCGGCGGGGGGGCCTTTACAATGAGCAGTTCTTC | CASSRRGGLYNEQFF
17 | TRBJ1-3 | . | . | TRBV5-4 | TGTGCCAGCAGCTTGGGTGGTAGGGGCACGGCCGGAAACACCATATATTTT | CASSLGGRGTAGNTIYF
14 | TRBJ1-1 | . | . | TRBV7-2 | TGTGCCAGCACCCCTACCCGTGGGAACACTGAAGCTTTCTTT | CASTPTRGNTEAFF
14 | TRBJ2-1 | . | . | TRBV29-1 | TGCAGCGTTGAACAGGGAAGAGGTTTGGATGAGCAGTTCTTC | CSVEQGRGLDEQFF
16 | TRBJ1-6 | TRBD1 | . | TRBV13 | TGTGCCAGCAGTCGAGGGCCGACAGGGGATAATTCACCCCTCCACTTT | CASSRGPTGDNSPLHF
13 | TRBJ2-7 | TRBD2 | once | TRBV30 | TGTGCCTGGAGTTACGGGGAGGGGTACGAGCAGTACTTC | CAWSYGEGYEQYF